This T cell receptor (beta chain) derives from a study of blood T cell repertoires in COVID-19. Between the trimmed V and J ends, which lost 2 bases and 7 bases, there was a span of 11 bases. CDR3 length equals 13 residues. Germline lookup yields CDR1 MNHEY and CDR2 SVGAGI. Profiled with immunoSEQ multiplex PCR; TCRdb holds only in-frame clones, not every one. This table holds about 260,000 clones, about nine tenths found once. V gene TRBV6-5 combines with J gene TRBJ1-2; no firm D call. Sequenced input: peripheral blood. This TCR derives from a woman in her twenties or thirties with COVID-19, enrolled during active disease. The CDR3 nucleotides read TGTGCCAGCAGTTACGCGTCAGGCTTTGGCTACACCTTC. Protein product: CASSYASGFGYTF.